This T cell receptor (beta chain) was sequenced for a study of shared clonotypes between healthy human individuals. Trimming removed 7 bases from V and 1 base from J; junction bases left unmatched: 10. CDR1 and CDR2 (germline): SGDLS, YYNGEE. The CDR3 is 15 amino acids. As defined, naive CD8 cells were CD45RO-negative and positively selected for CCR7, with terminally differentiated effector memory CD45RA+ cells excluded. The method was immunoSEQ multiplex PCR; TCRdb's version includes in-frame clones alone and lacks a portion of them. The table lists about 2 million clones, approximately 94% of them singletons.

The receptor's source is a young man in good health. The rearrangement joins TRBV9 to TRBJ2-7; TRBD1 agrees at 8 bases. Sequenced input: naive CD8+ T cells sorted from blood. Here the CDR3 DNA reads TGTGCCAGCGGCCGTGCGGACAGGGCTTCCTACGAGCAGTACTTC. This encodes CASGRADRASYEQYF.